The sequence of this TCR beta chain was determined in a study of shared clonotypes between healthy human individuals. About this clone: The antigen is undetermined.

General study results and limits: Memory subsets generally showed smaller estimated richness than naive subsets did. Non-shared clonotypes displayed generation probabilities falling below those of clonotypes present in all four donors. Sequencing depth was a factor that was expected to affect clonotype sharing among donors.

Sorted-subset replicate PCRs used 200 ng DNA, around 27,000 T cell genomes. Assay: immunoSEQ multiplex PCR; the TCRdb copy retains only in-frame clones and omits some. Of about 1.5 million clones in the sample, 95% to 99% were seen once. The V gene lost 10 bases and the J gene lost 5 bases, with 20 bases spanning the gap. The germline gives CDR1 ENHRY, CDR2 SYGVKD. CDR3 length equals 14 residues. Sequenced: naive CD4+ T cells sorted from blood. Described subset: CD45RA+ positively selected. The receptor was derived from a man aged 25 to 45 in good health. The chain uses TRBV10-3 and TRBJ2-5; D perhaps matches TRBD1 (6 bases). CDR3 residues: CATQGTGLGETQYF. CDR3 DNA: TGTGCCACACAAGGCACAGGGCTCGGCGAGACCCAGTACTTC.